One T cell receptor (beta chain) is described in this entry. Its antigen is currently unknown. This entry comes from a study of cytomegalovirus exposure and HLA in healthy donors. Study overall: The 130 or so validation repertoires used the same platform as the roughly 670 first-cohort repertoires (as reported by a later analysis). Points from the study as a whole: Subsequent analysis found a tendency for first-cohort TCR clusters to co-occur within the 100 to 150 validation repertoires. TCR beta chains numbering roughly 150 were designated cytomegalovirus-associated. The classifier was said to identify cytomegalovirus status with high specificity and sensitivity.

The CDR3 length is 12 residues. V dropped 10 bases and J dropped 3 bases, with 9 bases sitting between them. Per germline, CDR1 LNHDA and CDR2 SQIVND (reference sequence). Profiling relied on immunoSEQ multiplex PCR, and the TCRdb table lists in-frame clones only, not all of them. The profile shows more than 85,000 clones, roughly 90% of them singletons. The V call is TRBV19, the J call TRBJ2-2, with D uncertain. The sequenced sample consisted of PBMCs. This clonotype was sampled from a woman between 18 and 30 years old in good health and CMV-seronegative. The CDR3 reads CAIKRDTGELFF. In DNA form, the CDR3 reads TGTGCCATAAAACGGGACACCGGGGAGCTGTTTTTT.